Listed below are T cell receptor beta chains from one sample, sequenced in a study of blood T cell repertoires in COVID-19. Method: immunoSEQ multiplex PCR; TCRdb's copy keeps in-frame clones and lacks some. The sample contains 100,000 to 130,000 clones, 65% to 80% of which appear only once. Specimen: peripheral blood. The receptors derive from a man aged 70-80 years with acute or convalescent COVID-19. The CDR3 runs from the conserved cysteine through the conserved F or W. Fields, in order: V gene, J gene, D gene, clone size, CDR3 DNA, CDR3 protein. D genes are given only for firm matches. Size is stated for part of the rows, as once, few or many counts, or as a class when the clone is expanded.

V gene: TRBV19
J gene: TRBJ1-5
D gene: NA
clone size: once
CDR3 DNA: TGTGCCAGTAGTATGTTGGCAGAAAATCAGCCCCAGCATTTT
CDR3 protein: CASSMLAENQPQHF

V gene: TRBV11-2
J gene: TRBJ1-6
D gene: TRBD1
clone size: NA
CDR3 DNA: TGTGCCAGCAGCTTAGGGCTTGGGACAGGCGCTTCACCCCTCCACTTT
CDR3 protein: CASSLGLGTGASPLHF

V gene: TRBV5-4
J gene: TRBJ1-5
D gene: NA
clone size: few
CDR3 DNA: TGTGCCAGCAGCTTGGACGGGGGTATCAATCAGCCCCAGCATTTT
CDR3 protein: CASSLDGGINQPQHF

V gene: TRBV18
J gene: TRBJ2-3
D gene: NA
clone size: NA
CDR3 DNA: TGTGCCAGCTCACCGCCAGGGGGCACAGATACGCAGTATTTT
CDR3 protein: CASSPPGGTDTQYF

V gene: TRBV5-1
J gene: TRBJ2-3
D gene: NA
clone size: NA
CDR3 DNA: TGCGCCAGCAGCTTGGGGAGAAGCACAGATACGCAGTATTTT
CDR3 protein: CASSLGRSTDTQYF

V gene: TRBV2
J gene: TRBJ2-7
D gene: TRBD1
clone size: NA
CDR3 DNA: TGTGCCAGCAGACAGGGGAGCGGCGAGCAGTACTTC
CDR3 protein: CASRQGSGEQYF

V gene: TRBV7-9
J gene: TRBJ2-4
D gene: TRBD2
clone size: once
CDR3 DNA: TGTGCCAGCAGCCCTCTAGCGGGGCCTCTCGCGCCGGCCAAAAACATTCAGTACTTC
CDR3 protein: CASSPLAGPLAPAKNIQYF

V gene: TRBV11-2
J gene: TRBJ1-4
D gene: NA
clone size: NA
CDR3 DNA: TGTGCCAGCAGCTTAGGGACGACAGCGACTAATGAAAAACTGTTTTTT
CDR3 protein: CASSLGTTATNEKLFF

V gene: TRBV19
J gene: TRBJ2-7
D gene: TRBD1
clone size: NA
CDR3 DNA: TGTGCCAGTAGTTCCGGACAGGGGCTCTCCTACGAGCAGTACTTC
CDR3 protein: CASSSGQGLSYEQYF

V gene: TRBV6-5
J gene: TRBJ2-7
D gene: NA
clone size: NA
CDR3 DNA: TGTGCCAGCAGTTATGAGGGTCACTACGAGCAGTACTTC
CDR3 protein: CASSYEGHYEQYF

V gene: TRBV5-1
J gene: TRBJ2-3
D gene: TRBD1
clone size: NA
CDR3 DNA: TGCGCCAGCAGCTTGTATCAGACGGGACAGGGGGGCACAGATACGCAGTATTTT
CDR3 protein: CASSLYQTGQGGTDTQYF

V gene: TRBV5-1
J gene: TRBJ1-2
D gene: NA
clone size: few
CDR3 DNA: TGCGCCAGCAGCAGTGTGGAGACAGCCTATGGCTACACCTTC
CDR3 protein: CASSSVETAYGYTF

V gene: TRBV3-1/TRBV3-2
J gene: TRBJ1-5
D gene: NA
clone size: NA
CDR3 DNA: TGTGCCAGCAGCTTCTTCGGGCGGGACCAGCCCCAGCATTTT
CDR3 protein: CASSFFGRDQPQHF

V gene: TRBV18
J gene: TRBJ1-1
D gene: TRBD1
clone size: NA
CDR3 DNA: TGTGCCAGCTCACCACGACAGGGGGCCACTGAAGCTTTCTTT
CDR3 protein: CASSPRQGATEAFF

V gene: TRBV7-8
J gene: TRBJ1-2
D gene: TRBD1
clone size: NA
CDR3 DNA: TGTGCCAGCAGCTTGGACAGGAGAGGCTATGGCTACACCTTC
CDR3 protein: CASSLDRRGYGYTF

V gene: TRBV12-3/TRBV12-4
J gene: TRBJ2-5
D gene: NA
clone size: NA
CDR3 DNA: TGTGCCAGCAGCAGGACAGTTCAAGAGACCCAGTACTTC
CDR3 protein: CASSRTVQETQYF

V gene: TRBV9
J gene: TRBJ1-3
D gene: NA
clone size: few
CDR3 DNA: TGTGCCAGCAGCGTAGAGGGGTCTGGAAACACCATATATTTT
CDR3 protein: CASSVEGSGNTIYF

V gene: TRBV3-1/TRBV3-2
J gene: TRBJ2-1
D gene: TRBD2
clone size: NA
CDR3 DNA: TGTGCCAGCTCGCAAGGAGGAGGGACTAGCGGGGGCTTCGTCAATGAGCAGTTCTTC
CDR3 protein: CASSQGGGTSGGFVNEQFF

V gene: TRBV7-7
J gene: TRBJ2-5
D gene: TRBD2
clone size: NA
CDR3 DNA: TGTGCTAGCAGCCTCCGACTAGCGGGGGCAAACCAAGAGACCCAGTACTTC
CDR3 protein: CASSLRLAGANQETQYF

V gene: TRBV12-3/TRBV12-4
J gene: TRBJ1-2
D gene: NA
clone size: NA
CDR3 DNA: TGTGCCAGCAGTTTATCGGGGGAATATGGCTACACCTTC
CDR3 protein: CASSLSGEYGYTF

V gene: TRBV19
J gene: TRBJ1-2
D gene: TRBD1
clone size: NA
CDR3 DNA: TGTGCCAGTAGTGGTCCCGACAGGGCGATCTATGGCTACACCTTC
CDR3 protein: CASSGPDRAIYGYTF

V gene: TRBV5-1
J gene: TRBJ1-4
D gene: TRBD1
clone size: NA
CDR3 DNA: TGCGCCAGCAGCTTCTCAGGGGGCTTGGGGGAAAAACTGTTTTTT
CDR3 protein: CASSFSGGLGEKLFF

V gene: TRBV2
J gene: TRBJ1-1
D gene: TRBD1
clone size: NA
CDR3 DNA: TGTGCCAGCTTCGGGACAGGGGGTACCGGCACTGAAGCTTTCTTT
CDR3 protein: CASFGTGGTGTEAFF

V gene: TRBV19
J gene: TRBJ2-7
D gene: TRBD1
clone size: NA
CDR3 DNA: TGTGCCAGTAGCACCGACAGGGGTGAGGACGAGCAGTACTTC
CDR3 protein: CASSTDRGEDEQYF

V gene: TRBV5-5
J gene: TRBJ1-1
D gene: NA
clone size: NA
CDR3 DNA: TGTGCCAGCAGCTTGTTGGGACTCTTGAACACTGAAGCTTTCTTT
CDR3 protein: CASSLLGLLNTEAFF

V gene: TRBV29-1
J gene: TRBJ1-1
D gene: TRBD1
clone size: few
CDR3 DNA: TGCAGCGTTCGAAGGGGACAGCCTGAAGCTTTCTTT
CDR3 protein: CSVRRGQPEAFF

V gene: TRBV6-5
J gene: TRBJ2-7
D gene: TRBD1
clone size: once
CDR3 DNA: TGTGCCAGCAGTCGGACAGGGACCTACGAGCAGTACTTC
CDR3 protein: CASSRTGTYEQYF

V gene: TRBV11-2
J gene: TRBJ2-5
D gene: TRBD1
clone size: NA
CDR3 DNA: TGTGCCAGCAGCCTGACAGGGGGACCGGAGACCCAGTACTTC
CDR3 protein: CASSLTGGPETQYF